The 18 T cell receptor beta chains below come from one sample, sequenced in a study of T cell responses to AZD1222 COVID-19 vaccine. Repertoires were generated with immunoSEQ multiplex PCR, while TCRdb's copy carries only in-frame clones and drops some. The data hold roughly 150,000 clones, with 75% to 95% observed a single time. Material: peripheral blood, obtained on day 0 of AZD1222 vaccination. These receptors were taken from an adult in good health.

V is TRBV18 and J is TRBJ1-2, with D uncertain. Deletions cut 2 bases from V and 5 bases from J, with 6 bases between. Looked up from germline, CDR1 is KGHSH and CDR2 is LQKENI. The CDR3 extends over 12 amino acids. CDR3 in amino acids: CASSPGRYGYTF. The CDR3 DNA reads as TGTGCCAGCTCACCAGGCCGTTATGGCTACACCTTC. Drawing the rest from reference TRBV18 and TRBJ1-2, the complete variable domain is NAGVMQNPRHLVRRRGQEARLRCSPMKGHSHVYWYRQLPEEGLKFMVYLQKENIIDESGMPKERFSAEFPKEGPSILRIQQVVRGDSAAYFCASSPGRYGYTFGSGTRLTVV.

CDR3 in amino acids: CASSQTGSPSNQPQHF. The CDR3 nucleotides are TGTGCCAGCAGTCAAACAGGCTCCCCTAGCAATCAGCCCCAGCATTTT. This chain links TRBV28 with TRBJ1-5; perhaps TRBD1 as D (5 bases). This CDR3 region has 16 residues. Germline V lookup: CDR1 MDHEN, CDR2 SYDVKM. V lost 5 bases and J 0 bases, leaving 14 bases between the germline ends.

Worth noting for this clone: Other DNA variants within this sample encode the same CDR3. The J gene is TRBJ1-1, the V gene TRBV7-9; TRBD1 is a possible D gene (6 bases). Germline V gene sequence: CDR1 SEHNR, CDR2 FQNEAQ (reference sequence). V lost 1 base and J lost 2, with 8 bases in between. The CDR3 extends over 14 amino acids. Here the CDR3 reads CASSLGTANTEAFF. The CDR3 bases are TGTGCCAGCAGCTTAGGGACAGCAAACACTGAAGCTTTCTTT. The entire variable domain, with the rest obtained from reference TRBV7-9 and TRBJ1-1, is as follows: DTGVSQNPRHKITKRGQNVTFRCDPISEHNRLYWYRQTLGQGPEFLTYFQNEAQLEKSRLLSDRFSAERPKGSFSTLEIQRTEQGDSAMYLCASSLGTANTEAFFGQGTRLTVV.

The table lists this clone with a count of one. The chain couples TRBV6-6 to TRBJ1-2, with D perhaps matching TRBD1 (5 bases). The CDR3 is 14 residues long. V gave up 5 bases and J gave up 2 bases, with 12 bases separating them. Per germline, CDR1 MNHNY and CDR2 SVGAGI (reference sequence). CDR3 nucleotide sequence: TGTGCCAGCAGTCTAATCGGACACAACTATGGCTACACCTTC. The encoded protein is CASSLIGHNYGYTF.

This clone was recorded once. The V call is TRBV3-1 (or the pseudogene TRBV3-2), the J call TRBJ2-1, with 7 positions matching TRBD2. The CDR3 is made up of 21 amino acids. V shed 0 bases and J 12 bases; nucleotides not matched to a gene: 29. Germline V gene data show CDR1 as LGHDT and CDR2 as YNNKEL (reference sequence). The CDR3 reads CASSQEPGSASGKLGDEGQFF. Written as DNA, the CDR3 is TGTGCCAGCAGCCAAGAACCGGGTTCGGCTAGCGGTAAATTAGGTGATGAGGGGCAGTTCTTC.

The chain employs TRBV29-1 and TRBJ2-1; 11 bases line up with TRBD2. The ends lost 5 bases at V and 4 bases at J; junction bases unmatched: 7. The CDR3 has 15 amino acids. The germline CDR1 and CDR2 sequences are SQVTM and ANQGSEA. CDR3 nucleotide sequence: TGCAGCGTTCCTCTAGCGGGAGGATTTTACAATGAGCAGTTCTTC. Its translation is CSVPLAGGFYNEQFF.

The rearrangement links TRBV15 to TRBJ2-3, with 7 bases matching TRBD2. The germline V gene encodes CDR1 LNHNV and CDR2 YYDKDF (reference sequence). After removal of 0 bases from V and 6 bases from J, the junction contained 12 bases not matched to a gene. This CDR3 is built from 17 residues. The CDR3 bases are TGTGCCACCAGCAGAGATTCCCGCGGGAGTGGATCCGATACGCAGTATTTT. Encoded protein: CATSRDSRGSGSDTQYF.

J is TRBJ1-1 and V is TRBV9; D remains unclear. Trimming took off 5 bases at V and 6 bases at J, with 17 bases between the two ends. Germline V gene data show CDR1 as SGDLS and CDR2 as YYNGEE. The CDR3 is 14 residues long. The CDR3 sequence is CASSKGGLVAEAFF. As DNA, the CDR3 is TGTGCCAGCAGTAAGGGAGGGTTGGTCGCTGAAGCTTTCTTT. The variable domain in full, with the rest retrieved from reference TRBV9 and TRBJ1-1, is DSGVTQTPKHLITATGQRVTLRCSPRSGDLSVYWYQQSLDQGLQFLIQYYNGEERAKGNILERFSAQQFPDLHSELNLSSLELGDSALYFCASSKGGLVAEAFFGQGTRLTVV.

This chain connects TRBV12-3 or TRBV12-4 to TRBJ1-1; TRBD1 might be the D (6 bases). V was shortened by 3 bases and J by 7 bases, with 9 bases between the two germline ends. The CDR3 has 12 residues. The CDR3 is CASSFGQSEAFF. The CDR3 DNA is TGTGCCAGCAGTTTTGGACAGAGTGAAGCTTTCTTT.

This rearrangement joins TRBV28 to TRBJ2-3; no clear D gene. The CDR3 length is 16 residues. V lost 4 bases and J 2 bases, leaving 16 bases between the germline ends. Germline assignment: CDR1 MDHEN and CDR2 SYDVKM. CDR3 DNA: TGTGCCAGCAGTTCGATCAAGGGTGTGAACACAGATACGCAGTATTTT. Translation: CASSSIKGVNTDTQYF. Full variable domain (remainder filled in from reference TRBV28 and TRBJ2-3): DVKVTQSSRYLVKRTGEKVFLECVQDMDHENMFWYRQDPGLGLRLIYFSYDVKMKEKGDIPEGYSVSREKKERFSLILESASTNQTSMYLCASSSIKGVNTDTQYFGPGTRLTVL.

Only one count was recorded for this clone. V gene TRBV18 combines with J gene TRBJ1-5; 7 nucleotides agree with TRBD1. This CDR3 is 16 amino acids long. The V segment lost 0 bases and the J segment 4 bases; nucleotides outside the gene matches: 6. Germline V gives CDR1 KGHSH, CDR2 LQKENI. Written as DNA, the CDR3 is TGTGCCAGCTCACCACCGGCAGGGGGACGGAATCAGCCCCAGCATTTT. It is translated as CASSPPAGGRNQPQHF.

The rearrangement uses TRBV19 and TRBJ2-2; D gene ambiguous. Germline loops: CDR1 LNHDA, CDR2 SQIVND (reference sequence). V shed 7 bases and J shed 5 bases, with 8 bases lying between them. The CDR3 is 12 residues long. The DNA for the CDR3 is TGTGCCAGTAAAAAGATGACCGGGGAGCTGTTTTTT. Translated, it gives CASKKMTGELFF.

The rearrangement links TRBV10-3 to TRBJ1-5; no clear D. Per the germline V gene, CDR1 is ENHRY and CDR2 is SYGVKD. The CDR3 consists of 13 residues. Trimming took 1 base from V and 0 from J, leaving 1 base between them. Here the CDR3 reads CAISEYSNQPQHF. CDR3 DNA sequence: TGTGCCATCAGTGAGTATAGCAATCAGCCCCAGCATTTT.

The chain carries TRBV7-9 and TRBJ2-2, with TRBD1 matching 8 bases. Germline CDR1 is SEHNR and CDR2 is FQNEAQ (reference sequence). Unmatched junction bases numbered 8, after V lost 4 bases and J lost 7 bases. This CDR3 has 15 residues. The CDR3 sequence is CASSSAQGANGELFF. Here the CDR3 DNA reads TGTGCCAGCAGCTCAGCGCAGGGGGCGAACGGGGAGCTGTTTTTT.

Only a few counts were recorded for this clone. The chain is built from TRBV6-5 and TRBJ1-2; D is possibly TRBD1 (5 bases). V was cut by 6 bases and J by 6 bases, with 14 bases left in between. The CDR3 is made up of 13 amino acids. Germline lookup yields CDR1 MNHEY and CDR2 SVGAGI. The CDR3 sequence: CASRGSWGNGYTF. The CDR3 nucleotides are TGTGCCAGCAGAGGATCATGGGGGAATGGCTACACCTTC.

This rearrangement joins TRBV29-1 to TRBJ1-2; tentatively, D is TRBD1 (5 bases). With 6 bases removed from V and 8 bases from J, the gap between germline ends came to 19 bases. The germline CDR1 and CDR2 sequences are SQVTM and ANQGSEA. This CDR3 is 13 amino acids long. In nucleotides, the CDR3 is TGCAGCGTCGGAGGAGGGGTAGTCGGCGGCTACACCTTC. This sequence encodes CSVGGGVVGGYTF.

J is TRBJ2-7 and V is TRBV2; TRBD1 agrees at 9 bases. Losses at the gene ends were 6 bases for V and 1 base for J; bases not matched to a gene: 7. The CDR3 consists of 15 residues. The V gene's germline CDR1 is SNHLY and CDR2 FYNNEI. CDR3 nucleotides: TGTGCCAGCAGAGGGACAGGGAGCACATCCTACGAGCAGTACTTC. Translation gives CASRGTGSTSYEQYF. Together with reference TRBV2 and TRBJ2-7, the CDR3 gives the full variable domain: EPEVTQTPSHQVTQMGQEVILRCVPISNHLYFYWYRQILGQKVEFLVSFYNNEISEKSEIFDDQFSVERPDGSNFTLKIRSTKLEDSAMYFCASRGTGSTSYEQYFGPGTRLTVT.

V gene TRBV5-6 combines with J gene TRBJ1-6; D call uncertain. This CDR3 comprises 13 residues. Trimming took off 0 bases at V and 7 bases at J, with 5 bases between the two ends. Germline-derived CDR1 and CDR2 are SGHDT and YYEEEE. The CDR3 nucleotides read TGTGCCAGCAGCTTGGAATACAATTCACCCCTCCACTTT. Translating gives CASSLEYNSPLHF.